This T cell receptor beta chain is from a study of CD8+CD57+ T cells in acquired aplastic anemia (dated by TCRdb to the late 2010s). About the investigation overall: A mean of approximately 3 ug of DNA, ranging from roughly 0.19 to 27.4 ug, was extracted from sorted CD4+ and CD8+ cells. Healthy donor samples averaged roughly 9.9 million reads for CD4+ and about 11 million for CD8+ cells.

As concerns this clonotype: There is no known antigen for this receptor. The input lacks base qualities; no much larger clone sits a single base away.

In this study, sorted CD4+ and CD8+ T cells from the blood of healthy subjects and of severe aplastic anemia patients had their TCR repertoires deep-sequenced. Ficoll-Paque density gradient centrifugation was used to isolate peripheral blood mononuclear cells. CD4+ and CD8+ T cells were sorted by FACS or magnetic beads before DNA extraction. The investigation overall reported the following: Roughly 30 CD8+ CDR3 sequences were shared between patients and controls but appeared highly expressed in patients and within their immunodominant clones. Patients and healthy controls showed no significant difference in CD8+ Simpson's diversity (P=0.060).

TCR beta VDJ combination and CDR3 sequence profiling used genomic DNA as the template. TCR repertoire sequencing was run on an Illumina HiSeq 2000. Turning to the authors' computational methods: TRBV/TRBJ rearrangement plots, CDR3 size and DJ length profiles, and Simpson's diversity index were used to assess repertoires. The immunodominant clone was defined as the most abundant DNA sequence in deep sequencing data. CDR3 amino acid sequences were checked for sharing between subjects and were compared against published repertoires and the VDJdb database. TCRdb reworked the public reads: Q25 trimming with fastp, MiXCR clone assembly, productive beta chains retained. Here each entry gathers all rows of one CDR3 protein and keeps the most common genes and DNA. The V and J calls shown here were made by TCRdb, not taken from the authors' results. The sample contains about 190,000 distinct CDR3 sequences, roughly 56% of them found a single time. The ten largest clones add up to 15% to 20% of the sample.

The source of this sequence is a human donor in good health, serving as a control. The specimen sequenced was sorted CD4+, CD8+, or CD8+CD57+ T cells (not recorded which) from PBMCs.

This receptor carries the CDR3 CATRELSINEQFF. The DNA sequence is given as TGTGCCACCAGGGAGTTGAGTATCAATGAGCAGTTCTTC. The sequence is built from TRBV15 and TRBJ2-1, with the D gene not clear enough to name. For CDR1 and CDR2, the germline V gene (reference sequence) lists LNHNV and YYDKDF. The CDR3 runs 13 residues from the cysteine to the phenylalanine. Only the CDR3 region is kept as DNA, spanning 39 bases read in frame from base 1. The junction shows trimming of 6 bases on V and 6 bases on J, plus 12 bases between the germline ends.